This is a list of T cell receptor beta chains from one sample in a study of PD-1 blockade in classical Hodgkin lymphoma. Produced via immunoSEQ multiplex PCR; TCRdb's table is partial and in-frame only. This sample carries 20,000 to 25,000 clones, approximately 73% of them seen once, and the ten largest clones take around a quarter. Sequenced here: peripheral blood mononuclear cells (PBMCs), sampled before the second cycle of nivolumab. These receptors were collected from a human donor with classical Hodgkin lymphoma. The conserved cysteine and the conserved F or W are not part of the CDR3 here.

V	J	CDR3
TRBV2	TRBJ2-7	ASSESGYEQY
TRBV28	TRBJ1-3	ASSYKRFSGNTIY
TRBV13	TRBJ1-5	ASSLVGVSNQPQH
TRBV19	TRBJ2-7	ASSKGLSTSEQY
TRBV7-9	TRBJ2-7	ASSREQGSYEQY
TRBV5-1	TRBJ2-3	ASSILAGGPDTQY
TRBV6-5	TRBJ2-7	ASSSVGGEQY
TRBV11-2	TRBJ1-1	ASSLLGNLNTEAF
TRBV13	TRBJ2-7	ASSLEGQTYEQY
TRBV15	TRBJ2-2	ATSRLAATGELF
TRBV10-3	TRBJ2-5	AIRGDGETQY
TRBV10-3	TRBJ2-1	AISLMGDVNEQF
TRBV6-1	TRBJ2-1	ASSEAYGYEQF
TRBV28	TRBJ2-5	ASSFHQGETQY
TRBV19	TRBJ1-2	ASSGLTGGNYGYT
TRBV5-6	TRBJ2-1	ASSWTSGGSSYNEQF
TRBV7-9	TRBJ1-1	ASSLALSAPEPEAF
TRBV5-1	TRBJ1-3	ASSLTHSSGNTIY
TRBV10-1	TRBJ2-3	ASSDAWGTDTQY
TRBV5-1	TRBJ2-3	ASRLAGYTDTQY
TRBV13	TRBJ2-1	ASSPRMGSNEQF
TRBV5-1	TRBJ1-2	ASRSTGFGYGYT
TRBV5-4	TRBJ1-2	ASSEYKGELHGDYGYT
TRBV6-5	TRBJ1-1	ASSYLSRVGTEAF
TRBV27	TRBJ2-2	ASSPRAPFVGVPPNTGELF
TRBV2	TRBJ2-5	ASSALGTSIQETQY
TRBV4-1	TRBJ2-4	ASSPKSRDLPRKTPNIQY
TRBV27	TRBJ1-1	ASRERTGATTEAF
TRBV19	TRBJ1-2	ASSIGTAIYGYT
TRBV15	TRBJ1-1	ATSRVQGAFMNTEAF
TRBV19	TRBJ2-5	ASSIGTGGMSETQY
TRBV5-1	TRBJ2-1	ASSLLPRTSGRYNEQF
TRBV9	TRBJ2-5	ASSGGSGRLLQETQY
TRBV2	TRBJ1-4	ASHRADRSNGRLF
TRBV28	TRBJ2-5	ASTLHFHRPVKTQY